The 30 T cell receptor beta chains below all came from one sample that was sequenced in a study of shared T cell receptors in the human thymus. Assay: immunoSEQ multiplex PCR; the TCRdb copy retains only in-frame clones and omits some. The data show hundreds of thousands of clones, approximately 80% seen once. The same sample was also studied in work on human thymus T cells.

The specimen sequenced was thymocytes. The receptor set was obtained from a boy in the first two years of life with a congenital heart defect.

This clone was counted between two and nine times. This rearrangement joins TRBV14 to TRBJ2-7; 8 bases fit TRBD1. The V segment lost 6 bases and the J segment 5 bases; nucleotides outside the gene matches: 6. The CDR3 covers 13 residues. CDR1 is SGHDN and CDR2 is FVKESK in the germline V gene. CDR3 bases: TGTGCCAGCAGAGGCAGGGGGCAAAACGAGCAGTACTTC. It is translated as CASRGRGQNEQYF.

This sequence joins TRBV5-6 and TRBJ1-5; weak D call: TRBD1 (5 bases). V was trimmed by 3 bases and J by 2 bases, leaving 18 bases between them. Looked up from germline, CDR1 is SGHDT and CDR2 is YYEEEE. The CDR3 sequence is 17 residues long. CDR3 residues: CASSSSRGKQRNQPQHF. Written as DNA, the CDR3 is TGTGCCAGCAGCTCCTCACGGGGGAAACAGCGCAATCAGCCCCAGCATTTT.

The rearrangement links TRBV7-9 to TRBJ2-5; 11 nucleotides line up with TRBD2. V lost 5 bases, J lost 5 bases, and 10 bases stayed unmatched. CDR3 length: 16 amino acids. In germline, CDR1 is SEHNR, CDR2 FQNEAQ (reference sequence). The CDR3 reads CASSHGGLAAVETQYF. The CDR3 DNA follows: TGTGCCAGCAGCCACGGGGGACTAGCGGCTGTGGAGACCCAGTACTTC.

The rearrangement uses TRBV6-4 and TRBJ2-1; 13 nucleotides align to TRBD2. The CDR3 loop spans 15 amino acids. Germline CDR1 MRHNA, CDR2 SNTAGT. V shed 4 bases and J 5 bases; nucleotides not matched to a gene: 2. The CDR3 nucleotides read TGTGCCAGCAGTGCTACTAGCGGGAGGGACAATGAGCAGTTCTTC. This codes for CASSATSGRDNEQFF.

The genes are TRBV6-1 and TRBJ1-2; 8 positions match TRBD1. Unmatched junction bases numbered 3, after V lost 2 bases and J lost 1 base. CDR3 length: 15 amino acids. The germline V gene has CDR1 MNHNS and CDR2 SASEGT. The CDR3 bases are TGTGCCAGCAGTGAACGGACAGGGTTTAACTATGGCTACACCTTC. The encoded protein is CASSERTGFNYGYTF.

The rearrangement joins TRBV4-1 to TRBJ2-7, with 13 bases aligning to TRBD2. The germline V gene has CDR1 MGHRA and CDR2 YSYEKL. This CDR3 is built from 16 residues. V gave up 1 base and J gave up 5 bases; unmatched junction bases: 5. This CDR3 is CASSQGTSGSKNEQYF. The CDR3 DNA follows: TGCGCCAGCAGCCAAGGGACTAGCGGGAGTAAGAACGAGCAGTACTTC.

The chain has TRBV5-1 and TRBJ2-3; 9 nucleotides match TRBD2. The germline V gene encodes CDR1 SGHRS and CDR2 YFSETQ. CDR3 length: 15 residues. V shed 1 base and J 4 bases; nucleotides not matched to a gene: 4. The CDR3 DNA follows: TGCGCCAGCAGCTTGCGGGCGGGAGGGGCAGATACGCAGTATTTT. Translating it yields CASSLRAGGADTQYF.

This clone was seen just once. This chain connects TRBV28 to TRBJ2-1; TRBD1 agrees at 10 bases. CDR1 and CDR2 from the germline V gene are MDHEN and SYDVKM. The ends lost 6 bases at V and 7 bases at J; junction bases unmatched: 6. The CDR3 length is 14 residues. The chain's CDR3 is CASRGQGGLNEQFF. Written as DNA, the CDR3 is TGTGCCAGCAGAGGACAGGGGGGTCTGAATGAGCAGTTCTTC.

The chain is built from TRBV14 and TRBJ2-2; 11 bases fit TRBD2. Germline V gene sequence: CDR1 SGHDN, CDR2 FVKESK. V lost 1 base to trimming and J lost 4 bases; unmatched junction nucleotides: 17. CDR3 length: 21 amino acids. CDR3 in DNA: TGTGCCAGCAGCCAAGCCCCGGGGCTAGCGGGAGGAGCCGGAATCACCGGGGAGCTGTTTTTT. It translates to CASSQAPGLAGGAGITGELFF.

The V call is TRBV11-2, the J call TRBJ2-7, with D possibly being TRBD1 (5 bases). Trimming pared 0 bases from V and 2 bases from J, leaving 17 bases between. This CDR3 is 17 amino acids long. Germline V gene sequence: CDR1 SGHAT, CDR2 FQNNGV. This CDR3 reads CASSLDHIQGLTYEQYF. The CDR3 DNA follows: TGTGCCAGCAGCTTAGATCACATCCAGGGCCTAACCTACGAGCAGTACTTC.

The chain uses TRBV4-1 and TRBJ2-3; a weak D match, TRBD2 (6 bases). The CDR3 is made up of 14 amino acids. In germline, CDR1 is MGHRA, CDR2 YSYEKL. V was shortened by 4 bases and J by 3 bases, with 11 bases between the two germline ends. CDR3 sequence: CASSPGLETDTQYF. The DNA of the CDR3 is TGCGCCAGCAGCCCGGGACTGGAGACAGATACGCAGTATTTT.

The genes are TRBV6-1 and TRBJ2-7; TRBD1 is a possible D gene (6 bases). V was clipped by 1 base and J by 1 base, with 11 bases between them. This CDR3 is 15 amino acids long. From germline, CDR1 is MNHNS and CDR2 SASEGT. The CDR3: CASSEGQDGSYEQYF. CDR3 DNA sequence: TGTGCCAGCAGTGAAGGACAGGATGGGTCCTACGAGCAGTACTTC.

Note on this clone: Germline is not matched at one junction end, which may reflect a read error. This chain joins TRBV29-1 and TRBJ1-4; D gene ambiguous. This CDR3 has 8 residues. Germline V gene lookup returns CDR1 SQVTM and CDR2 ANQGSEA. CDR3 in amino acids: CSVPPGIF. The CDR3 DNA reads TGCAGCGTTCCGCCGGGGATTTTC.

The V gene is TRBV6-5, the J gene TRBJ2-1, with D possibly matching TRBD2 (5 bases). CDR1 is MNHEY and CDR2 is SVGAGI in the germline V gene. V dropped 6 bases and J dropped 0 bases, with 12 bases sitting between them. The CDR3 length is 15 residues. The CDR3 DNA follows: TGTGCCAGCAGCCGCCTGGGGAGCTCCTACAATGAGCAGTTCTTC. Amino acid sequence: CASSRLGSSYNEQFF.

The chain couples TRBV4-3 to TRBJ2-2, with D hard to call. V dropped 3 bases and J dropped 0 bases, with 11 bases sitting between them. The CDR3 is 16 amino acids. The germline gives CDR1 LGHNA, CDR2 YSLEER. The CDR3 bases are TGCGCCAGCAGCCACCCTATTATACCGAACACCGGGGAGCTGTTTTTT. Protein: CASSHPIIPNTGELFF.

The chain combines TRBV29-1 with TRBJ2-1; D possibly corresponds to TRBD2 (6 bases). This CDR3 is built from 10 residues. Trimming took 7 bases from V and 6 from J, leaving 7 bases between them. Germline V gene sequence: CDR1 SQVTM, CDR2 ANQGSEA. Written as DNA, the CDR3 is TGCAGCGCCGGGGGCAATGAGCAGTTCTTC. This encodes CSAGGNEQFF.

The gene calls are TRBV2 and TRBJ2-7; possibly TRBD1 for D (5 bases). V lost 6 bases and J lost 7, with 19 bases in between. The CDR3 has 14 residues. CDR1 and CDR2 from the germline V gene are SNHLY and FYNNEI. The CDR3 DNA sequence: TGTGCCAGCAGCGGAGTAGATGGGGCTCAGGAGCAGTACTTC. It is translated as CASSGVDGAQEQYF.

The chain employs TRBV12-5 and TRBJ2-3; D might be TRBD1 (7 bases). There are 14 residues in the CDR3. Germline values: CDR1 LGHNT, CDR2 FRNRAP. V lost 8 bases, J lost 1 base, and 13 bases lay in between. The CDR3 DNA follows: TGTGCTAGTCGACAGGGCGGGGGCACAGATACGCAGTATTTT. It codes for CASRQGGGTDTQYF.

The rearrangement uses TRBV5-6 and TRBJ2-5; TRBD2 is a possible D gene (6 bases). This CDR3 has 16 amino acids. The ends were cut back, 4 bases at V and 1 base at J, with 17 bases in the middle. The germline CDR1 and CDR2 sequences are SGHDT and YYEEEE. The CDR3 region has the DNA TGTGCCAGCAGCCTAGCTGGGGCGGGGTCCCAAGAGACCCAGTACTTC. Encoded protein: CASSLAGAGSQETQYF.

The chain couples TRBV6-6 to TRBJ2-4, with D tentatively TRBD1 (6 bases). Germline CDR1 MNHNY, CDR2 SVGAGI (reference sequence). Trimming removed 4 bases from V and 2 bases from J, with 12 bases in between. The CDR3 loop spans 15 amino acids. The CDR3 loop reads CASSFSQGTKNIQYF. The CDR3 region has the DNA TGTGCCAGCAGTTTCAGTCAGGGGACCAAAAACATTCAGTACTTC.

This chain connects TRBV30 to TRBJ2-5; 9 bases line up with TRBD1. The germline V gene encodes CDR1 GTSNPN and CDR2 SVGIG (reference sequence). The CDR3 length is 15 residues. V gave up 3 bases and J gave up 5 bases; unmatched junction bases: 10. The CDR3 here is CAWSGPGTGRETQYF. DNA for the CDR3: TGTGCCTGGAGCGGCCCCGGGACAGGGCGCGAGACCCAGTACTTC.

V usage is TRBV4-3 and J usage is TRBJ2-2; 8 bases line up with TRBD1. Per the germline V gene, CDR1 is LGHNA and CDR2 is YSLEER. This CDR3 contains 17 residues. Trimming at V came to 3 bases and at J to 4 bases, leaving 10 bases not matched to a gene. The CDR3 here is CASSHDGRTGITGELFF. As DNA, the CDR3 is TGCGCCAGCAGCCATGATGGCCGGACAGGGATCACCGGGGAGCTGTTTTTT.

The sample holds a few counts of this clone. The chain has TRBV28 and TRBJ2-2; D may be TRBD1 (6 bases). V was trimmed by 5 bases and J by 1 base, leaving 11 bases between them. CDR1 and CDR2 from the germline V gene are MDHEN and SYDVKM. The CDR3 runs 15 residues. CDR3 sequence: CASSPRQENTGELFF. CDR3 coding DNA: TGTGCCAGCAGTCCCCGACAGGAGAACACCGGGGAGCTGTTTTTT.

The chain carries TRBV19 and TRBJ1-4, with a weak D call TRBD1 (5 bases). Germline V gene sequence: CDR1 LNHDA, CDR2 SQIVND (reference sequence). Trimming cost V 10 bases and J 6 bases, with 18 bases left between them. The CDR3 spans 14 residues. The CDR3 nucleotides are TGTGCCACCCGGGAGGGCAGGGCTGATGAAAAACTGTTTTTT. This encodes CATREGRADEKLFF.

The chain has TRBV5-4 and TRBJ2-7, with 13 bases matching TRBD2. The junction had 5 bases not matched to a gene; V was cut back by 1 base and J by 4 bases. CDR1 is SGHNT and CDR2 is YYREEE in the germline V gene (reference sequence). The CDR3 is made up of 16 amino acids. CDR3 nucleotides: TGTGCCAGCAGCTTGTTCACTAGCGGGAGGGCTTACGAGCAGTACTTC. This translates into CASSLFTSGRAYEQYF.

The chain has TRBV5-6 and TRBJ2-2, with TRBD1 as a possible D gene (6 bases). Trimming took 0 bases from V and 0 from J, leaving 12 bases between them. The CDR3 sequence is 17 residues long. Germline V gene sequence: CDR1 SGHDT, CDR2 YYEEEE. CDR3 sequence reads: CASSLAEGGANTGELFF. The CDR3 nucleotides read TGTGCCAGCAGCTTGGCCGAAGGGGGTGCGAACACCGGGGAGCTGTTTTTT.

The chain is built from TRBV4-1 and TRBJ2-7; 12 bases agree with TRBD1. The V segment lost 4 bases and the J segment 5 bases; nucleotides outside the gene matches: 6. Germline CDR1 MGHRA, CDR2 YSYEKL. The length of the CDR3 is 15 residues. In nucleotides, the CDR3 is TGCGCCAGCAGCCCTCCGGGACAGGGGGCTCACGAGCAGTACTTC. It encodes CASSPPGQGAHEQYF.

About this clone itself: One junction end does not reproduce the germline sequence, and a read error may be involved. J is TRBJ2-5 and V is TRBV7-2, with a tentative D call TRBD1 (5 bases). This CDR3 comprises 11 residues. Germline values: CDR1 SGHTA, CDR2 FQGNSA. The CDR3 DNA reads as TGTGCCAGCAGCTTTAGGGGATATGAGGACTTC. Translated, it gives CASSFRGYEDF.

V gene TRBV27 combines with J gene TRBJ2-5; TRBD1 matches 9 bases. From germline, CDR1 is MNHEY and CDR2 SMNVEV (reference sequence). Trimming at V came to 4 bases and at J to 1 base, leaving 10 bases not matched to a gene. There are 17 residues in the CDR3. DNA of the CDR3: TGTGCCAGCAGTTCCCAGCGAGCGGGACAGGGCCAAGAGACCCAGTACTTC. Translated, it gives CASSSQRAGQGQETQYF.

V usage is TRBV5-6 and J usage is TRBJ1-6, with TRBD1 matching 9 bases. The CDR3 contains 14 residues. V dropped 4 bases and J dropped 6; count of bases not matched to a gene: 2. Per the germline V gene, CDR1 is SGHDT and CDR2 is YYEEEE. CDR3 nucleotide sequence: TGTGCCAGCAGCAAGGACAGGGGTAATTCACCCCTCCACTTT. Translated: CASSKDRGNSPLHF.